A single sample gave rise to the 25 T cell receptor beta chains below, sequenced in a study of blood T cells in healthy people across ages. PCR was performed a second time for about 7 to 11 cycles using a sample-barcoded 5' primer and a J-beta primer mix. TCRdb re-derived calls from the 5' RACE reads in MiXCR, one entry per CDR3 protein. The table includes some 760,000 distinct CDR3 sequences, more than 20% detected once. Another study also made use of these data, one on T cells of mothers and their children.

The specimen was blood. The receptors were sampled from a boy aged 5-17 years in good health.

The genes are TRBV25-1 and TRBJ2-7, with 7 bases matching TRBD2. This CDR3 is 14 amino acids long. V gave up 3 bases and J gave up 4 bases; unmatched junction bases: 6. In germline, CDR1 is MGHDK, CDR2 SYGVNS. CDR3 nucleotides: TGTGCCAGCAGTGACGGCGGGAGTGATTACGAGCAGTACTTC. Encoded protein: CASSDGGSDYEQYF.

In DNA form, the CDR3 reads TGCAGCGGACAGGGCTTGATAAACACTGAAGCTTTCTTT. Translating it yields CSGQGLINTEAFF. The chain employs TRBV29-1 and TRBJ1-1; the match to TRBD1 covers 7 bases. Germline loops: CDR1 SQVTM, CDR2 ANQGSEA. J lost 2 bases, V lost 7 bases, and 7 bases had no gene match. CDR3 length: 13 residues.

The chain recombines TRBV27 with TRBJ1-2; D gene uncertain. The CDR3 has 14 residues. Germline V gene lookup returns CDR1 MNHEY and CDR2 SMNVEV (reference sequence). The V end was cut by 4 bases, the J end by 4 bases, with 13 bases between. CDR3 residues: CASSWRSESYGYTF. CDR3 nucleotide sequence: TGTGCCAGCAGTTGGCGCTCCGAAAGCTATGGCTACACCTTC.

Points on this clonotype: The junction and the germline gene differ at one end; a read error may be behind it. The chain is built from TRBV29-1 and TRBJ2-3; D might be TRBD2 (5 bases). The V gene's germline CDR1 is SQVTM and CDR2 ANQGSEA. CDR3 size: 8 residues. CDR3 region: CSVETRSF. For the CDR3, the DNA is TGCAGCGTTGAAACTAGGTCTTTT.

This clonotype was observed a handful of times. This CDR3 reads CASSFTGTGSRETQYF. Here the CDR3 DNA reads TGTGCCAGCAGCTTCACCGGGACAGGGTCAAGGGAGACCCAGTACTTC. The V gene is TRBV7-2, the J gene TRBJ2-1, with TRBD1 identical over 9 bases. The end of the DNA aligns better with TRBJ2-5, so the J call may be wrong. The germline CDR1 and CDR2 sequences are SGHTA and FQGNSA. CDR3 length equals 16 residues.

The rearrangement joins TRBV28 to TRBJ2-3, with D possibly being TRBD1 (5 bases). V gave up 3 bases and J gave up 1 base, with 17 bases separating them. CDR3 length: 17 residues. The germline V gene encodes CDR1 MDHEN and CDR2 SYDVKM. CDR3 sequence: CASSLLPGNGGTDTQYF. The CDR3, as DNA: TGTGCCAGCAGTTTGCTCCCAGGGAACGGTGGCACAGATACGCAGTATTTT.

This chain connects TRBV29-1 to TRBJ2-1, with D perhaps TRBD2 (6 bases). The V gene lost 8 bases and the J gene lost 6 bases, with 17 bases spanning the gap. CDR1 is SQVTM, CDR2 ANQGSEA, per germline. The CDR3 is 13 residues long. The CDR3 nucleotides read TGCAGCTCGCTATCCATGGGGGGCAATGAGCAGTTCTTC. Its protein product is CSSLSMGGNEQFF.

The sample holds a few counts of this clonotype. The rearrangement links TRBV6-1 to TRBJ2-1; no firm D call. V was cut by 2 bases and J by 7 bases, with 12 bases left in between. The CDR3 runs 14 residues. Germline loops: CDR1 MNHNS, CDR2 SASEGT. CDR3 bases: TGTGCCAGCAGTGAAACTCTTGAAAAGAATGAGCAGTTCTTC. Amino acids: CASSETLEKNEQFF.

J is TRBJ2-3 and V is TRBV6-5, with D perhaps TRBD1 (6 bases). The V gene lost 2 bases and the J gene lost 3 bases, with 12 bases spanning the gap. The CDR3 has 15 residues. Germline V CDR1 and CDR2: MNHEY, SVGAGI. The CDR3: CASSYDRSLTDTQYF. The CDR3 bases are TGTGCCAGCAGTTACGACAGGAGCCTTACAGATACGCAGTATTTT.

The chain couples TRBV7-9 to TRBJ1-3; perhaps TRBD1 as D (5 bases). The germline CDR1 and CDR2 sequences are SEHNR and FQNEAQ (reference sequence). V shed 1 base and J shed 3 bases, with 10 bases lying between them. The CDR3 spans 15 residues. The CDR3 coding sequence is TGTGCCAGCAGCTTAGGAAGGACACTTGGAAACACCATATATTTT. It codes for CASSLGRTLGNTIYF.

The chain uses TRBV9 and TRBJ2-3; unclear D gene. Germline values: CDR1 SGDLS, CDR2 YYNGEE. CDR3 length equals 14 residues. V was pared by 4 bases and J by 2 bases, with 11 bases between. This CDR3 is CASSMGLITDTQYF. The CDR3, as DNA: TGTGCCAGCAGCATGGGGTTAATCACAGATACGCAGTATTTT.

This clonotype was detected only a few times. The chain employs TRBV28 and TRBJ2-1, with D perhaps TRBD1 (5 bases). Germline V gene sequence: CDR1 MDHEN, CDR2 SYDVKM. The CDR3 is 14 amino acids. Trimming cost V 3 bases and J 4 bases, with 10 bases left between them. CDR3 sequence reads: CASSLWTPYNEQFF. Written as DNA, the CDR3 is TGTGCCAGCAGTTTGTGGACACCATACAATGAGCAGTTCTTC.

This clonotype was recorded once. The rearrangement links TRBV6-5 to TRBJ2-1, with D possibly being TRBD2 (5 bases). Germline CDR1 reads MNHEY; CDR2 reads SVGAGI. CDR3 length: 16 residues. Trimming stripped 0 bases from V and 3 bases from J, with 12 bases between. The CDR3 loop is CASSYSKASYYNEQFF. The CDR3 DNA reads TGTGCCAGCAGTTACTCGAAGGCTAGCTACTACAATGAGCAGTTCTTC.

This chain links TRBV7-2 with TRBJ1-2, with D unclear. Looked up from germline, CDR1 is SGHTA and CDR2 is FQGNSA. This CDR3 comprises 15 residues. Trimming removed 5 bases from V and 8 bases from J, with 21 bases in between. CDR3 loop: CASSITPGQLDGYTF. The CDR3 DNA reads as TGTGCCAGCAGCATTACTCCGGGCCAGCTGGACGGCTACACCTTC.

This clonotype has at least ten counts. The gene calls are TRBV7-2 and TRBJ2-5; the match to TRBD1 covers 7 bases. The assigned J gene may be wrong: the sequence end matches TRBJ2-7 better. This CDR3 comprises 12 residues. Germline CDR1 is SGHTA and CDR2 is FQGNSA. This CDR3 reads CASSWTGYEQYF. CDR3 DNA sequence: TGTGCCAGCAGCTGGACAGGCTACGAGCAGTACTTC.

The rearrangement joins TRBV6-2 or TRBV6-3 to TRBJ1-1; 9 nucleotides match TRBD1. CDR1 is MNHEY, CDR2 SVGEGT, per germline. J was trimmed by 10 bases and V by 5 bases; bases with no gene match: 17. CDR3 length equals 16 residues. In DNA form, the CDR3 reads TGTGCCAGCAGTCCCCATCCCGGACAGGGGTTGGAAACAGCTTTCTTT. Translated: CASSPHPGQGLETAFF.

V usage is TRBV5-1 and J usage is TRBJ1-2; D gene unclear. The CDR3 spans 14 residues. The germline V gene encodes CDR1 SGHRS and CDR2 YFSETQ. Trimming left V 1 base short and J 2 bases short, with 9 bases between. This CDR3 reads CASSLNRENYGYTF. The CDR3, as DNA: TGCGCCAGCAGCTTGAACAGAGAGAACTATGGCTACACCTTC.

There are a few counts of this clonotype. The chain couples TRBV11-2 to TRBJ2-7, with 8 bases that match TRBD1. The CDR3 spans 17 residues. The germline V gene has CDR1 SGHAT and CDR2 FQNNGV. Losses at the gene ends were 0 bases for V and 4 bases for J; bases not matched to a gene: 11. CDR3 sequence reads: CASSLDLGGQGWYEQYF. Here the CDR3 DNA reads TGTGCCAGCAGCTTAGATCTGGGCGGACAGGGTTGGTACGAGCAGTACTTC.

This clonotype was seen a few times. The chain carries TRBV9 and TRBJ1-5; D is undetermined. The V gene lost 0 bases and the J gene lost 1 base, with 8 bases spanning the gap. Germline assignment: CDR1 SGDLS and CDR2 YYNGEE. This CDR3 is built from 15 residues. Here the CDR3 DNA reads TGTGCCAGCAGCGTAGAAGGGTTGAGCAATCAGCCCCAGCATTTT. Translated, it gives CASSVEGLSNQPQHF.

This clonotype has a handful of counts. The rearrangement links TRBV7-9 to TRBJ2-2; 11 bases align to TRBD2. The CDR3 runs 19 residues. V lost 5 bases and J lost 3; bases outside the gene matches: 14. CDR1 is SEHNR, CDR2 FQNEAQ, per germline (reference sequence). The CDR3 sequence is CASSPSQGLAGGYTGELFF. CDR3 DNA sequence: TGTGCCAGCAGCCCATCCCAGGGCCTAGCGGGAGGATACACCGGGGAGCTGTTTTTT. Drawing the rest from reference TRBV7-9 and TRBJ2-2, the complete variable domain is DTGVSQNPRHKITKRGQNVTFRCDPISEHNRLYWYRQTLGQGPEFLTYFQNEAQLEKSRLLSDRFSAERPKGSFSTLEIQRTEQGDSAMYLCASSPSQGLAGGYTGELFFGEGSRLTVL.

The chain employs TRBV27 and TRBJ1-1, with TRBD1 matching 9 bases. CDR1 MNHEY and CDR2 SMNVEV come from the germline V gene (reference sequence). J lost 1 base, V lost 8 bases, and 5 bases had no gene match. This CDR3 comprises 14 residues. CDR3 region: CASARGQGNTEAFF. The CDR3 DNA reads TGTGCCAGCGCTCGGGGACAGGGGAACACTGAAGCTTTCTTT.

The table lists this clonotype with a few counts. The genes are TRBV16 and TRBJ1-2; D is possibly TRBD1 (6 bases). Germline V gene data show CDR1 as KGHSY and CDR2 as FQNENV. The length of the CDR3 is 16 residues. V dropped 0 bases and J dropped 5 bases, with 16 bases sitting between them. The CDR3 sequence: CASSQSGRGAEYGYTF. As DNA, the CDR3 is TGTGCCAGCAGCCAATCGGGCCGGGGGGCAGAGTATGGCTACACCTTC.

This clonotype was picked up a small number of times. This chain joins TRBV4-1 and TRBJ2-6, with D maybe TRBD1 (6 bases). The length of the CDR3 is 17 residues. Germline V gene data show CDR1 as MGHRA and CDR2 as YSYEKL. The V gene lost 1 base and the J gene lost 1 base, with 11 bases spanning the gap. The CDR3 bases are TGCGCCAGCAGCCAAGGAGCGAGGGGGTCTGGGGCCAACGTCCTGACTTTC. It translates to CASSQGARGSGANVLTF.

This clonotype was observed a handful of times. This sequence joins TRBV28 and TRBJ2-7, with 11 bases aligning to TRBD1. This CDR3 is 15 amino acids long. Germline V CDR1 and CDR2: MDHEN, SYDVKM. The ends lost 5 bases at V and 6 bases at J; junction bases unmatched: 9. CDR3 DNA: TGTGCCAGCAGTAGCCCCGGACAGGGGGCTGGCGAGCAGTACTTC. Translated: CASSSPGQGAGEQYF. Combining the CDR3 with reference TRBV28 and TRBJ2-7 gives the whole variable domain DVKVTQSSRYLVKRTGEKVFLECVQDMDHENMFWYRQDPGLGLRLIYFSYDVKMKEKGDIPEGYSVSREKKERFSLILESASTNQTSMYLCASSSPGQGAGEQYFGPGTRLTVT.

This clonotype has at least ten counts. The rearrangement uses TRBV28 and TRBJ2-7; D is unclear. CDR3 length: 12 amino acids. V lost 10 bases to trimming and J lost 3 bases, with 13 bases between them. The germline V gene encodes CDR1 MDHEN and CDR2 SYDVKM. The CDR3 sequence: CATADPDYEQYF. CDR3 in DNA: TGTGCCACCGCGGACCCGGACTACGAGCAGTACTTC.